The rows below give T cell receptor beta chains drawn from one sample of a study of blood T cell repertoires in COVID-19. Profiling relied on immunoSEQ multiplex PCR, and the TCRdb table lists in-frame clones only, not all of them. The data contain a few hundred thousand clones, about 84% of them seen just once; the ten biggest clones take up 9% to 15%. The sample was peripheral blood. The receptors derive from an elderly man with acute or convalescent COVID-19. Each CDR3 is given with its conserved first and last residue. A D gene is named only where the DNA matches it firmly. Clone size is not always given. Where it is, it says once, few, many or a class for expanded clones.

.	TRBD1	TRBJ2-2	TRBV9	TGTGCCAGCAGCCCTAAATATGGACAGGGGAGAACCGGGGAGCTGTTTTTT	CASSPKYGQGRTGELFF
once	.	TRBJ2-1	TRBV19	TGTGCCAGTACCCCGAAAGTCAGGGTCACCTACAATGAGCAGTTCTTC	CASTPKVRVTYNEQFF
.	.	TRBJ1-3	TRBV28	TGTGCCAGCAGTTCCCCCGGGGGTCCCGACTCTGGAAACACCATATATTTT	CASSSPGGPDSGNTIYF
once	TRBD1	TRBJ2-7	TRBV5-1	TGCGCCAGCAGCATAGGACAGGGGGAACTGAAGTACTTC	CASSIGQGELKYF
.	.	TRBJ1-2	TRBV29-1	TGCAGCGTTGAGCTGGGGACGGGGAGGGCCTATGGCTACACCTTC	CSVELGTGRAYGYTF
few	.	TRBJ2-1	TRBV7-3	TGTGCCAGCAGCCCGACAGGAGCTTCCTACAATGAGCAGTTCTTC	CASSPTGASYNEQFF
.	.	TRBJ1-3	TRBV9	TGTGCCAGCAGCGTAGGGGGCGGAAATACCATATATTTT	CASSVGGGNTIYF
few	.	TRBJ1-3	TRBV6-5	TGTGCCAGCAGGCAGGTCCACTCTGGAAACACCATATATTTT	CASRQVHSGNTIYF
.	.	TRBJ2-3	TRBV25-1	TGTGCCAGCAGTGAATTTACAGCCTCAGATACGCAGTATTTT	CASSEFTASDTQYF
.	.	TRBJ2-5	TRBV2	TGTGCCAGCAGTGGGTTGAGCGAGACCCAGTACTTC	CASSGLSETQYF
.	TRBD1	TRBJ2-6	TRBV27	TGTGCCAGCAGCCTACCCGGACAGGGGGCGCAAGGGGCCAACGTCCTGACTTTC	CASSLPGQGAQGANVLTF
once	.	TRBJ2-1	TRBV6-4	TGTGCCAGCAGTGATCCAGCGTACAATGAGCAGTTCTTC	CASSDPAYNEQFF